This TCR beta chain was sequenced in a study of human T cells and chemical hapten exposure. The V end lost 0 bases, the J end lost 4 bases, and 9 bases lay between the germline ends. This CDR3 is built from 14 residues. This clonotype was picked up a small number of times. TCRdb recomputed calls from the RACE reads with MiXCR, one row per CDR3 protein. The repertoire holds fewer than 130,000 distinct CDR3 sequences, 8% to 13% seen once, with under 4.5% in the top ten. Time point denoted: patch test 1, 2 weeks after DPC sensitization. Treatment meaning: therapeutic diphenylcyclopropenone sensitization with weekly scalp DPC.

The source was whole blood, collected in connection with sensitization to the hapten diphenylcyclopropenone (DPC). V gene TRBV12-3 or TRBV12-4 combines with J gene TRBJ1-1; no definite D call. The receptor was isolated from a middle-aged woman with alopecia areata. Some clones in this sample may be carry-over from other donors' samples. The CDR3 DNA sequence: TGTGCCAGCAGTTTAGCAGGCCGGGGCACTGAAGCTTTCTTT. Amino acids: CASSLAGRGTEAFF.